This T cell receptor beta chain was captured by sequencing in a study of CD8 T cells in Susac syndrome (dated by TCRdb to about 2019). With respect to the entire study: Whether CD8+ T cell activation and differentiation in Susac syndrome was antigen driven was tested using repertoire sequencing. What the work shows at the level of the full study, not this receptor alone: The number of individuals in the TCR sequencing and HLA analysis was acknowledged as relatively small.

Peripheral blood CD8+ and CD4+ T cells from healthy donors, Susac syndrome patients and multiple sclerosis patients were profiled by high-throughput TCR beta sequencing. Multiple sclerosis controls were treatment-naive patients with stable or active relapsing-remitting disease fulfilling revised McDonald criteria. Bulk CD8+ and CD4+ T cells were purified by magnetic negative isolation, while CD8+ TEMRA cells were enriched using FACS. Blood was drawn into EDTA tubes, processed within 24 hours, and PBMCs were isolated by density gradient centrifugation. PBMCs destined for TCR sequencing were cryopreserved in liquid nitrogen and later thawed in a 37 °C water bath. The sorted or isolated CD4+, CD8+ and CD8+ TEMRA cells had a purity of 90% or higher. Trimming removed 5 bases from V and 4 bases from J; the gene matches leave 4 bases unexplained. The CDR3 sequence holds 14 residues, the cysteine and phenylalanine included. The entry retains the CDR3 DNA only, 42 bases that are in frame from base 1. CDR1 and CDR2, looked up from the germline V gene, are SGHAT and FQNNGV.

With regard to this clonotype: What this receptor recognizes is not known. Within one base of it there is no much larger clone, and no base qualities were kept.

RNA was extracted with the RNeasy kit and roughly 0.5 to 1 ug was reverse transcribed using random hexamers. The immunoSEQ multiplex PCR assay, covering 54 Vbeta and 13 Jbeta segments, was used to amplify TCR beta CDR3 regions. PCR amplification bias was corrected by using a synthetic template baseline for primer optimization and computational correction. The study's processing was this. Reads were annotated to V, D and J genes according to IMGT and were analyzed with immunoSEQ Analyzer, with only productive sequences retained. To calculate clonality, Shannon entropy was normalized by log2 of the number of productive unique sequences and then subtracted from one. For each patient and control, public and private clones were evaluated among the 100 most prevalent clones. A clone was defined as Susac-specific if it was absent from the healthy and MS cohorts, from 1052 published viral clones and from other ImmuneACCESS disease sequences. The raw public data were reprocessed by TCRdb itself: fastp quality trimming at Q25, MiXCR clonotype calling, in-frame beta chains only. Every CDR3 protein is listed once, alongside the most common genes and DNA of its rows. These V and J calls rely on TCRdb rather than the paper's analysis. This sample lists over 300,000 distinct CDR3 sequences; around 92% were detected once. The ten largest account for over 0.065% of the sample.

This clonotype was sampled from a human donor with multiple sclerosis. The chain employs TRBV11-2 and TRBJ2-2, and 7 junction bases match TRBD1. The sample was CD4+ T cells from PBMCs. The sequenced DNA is TGTGCCAGCAGCGTGGGACAGCTCACCGGGGAGCTGTTTTTT. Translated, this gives CASSVGQLTGELFF.